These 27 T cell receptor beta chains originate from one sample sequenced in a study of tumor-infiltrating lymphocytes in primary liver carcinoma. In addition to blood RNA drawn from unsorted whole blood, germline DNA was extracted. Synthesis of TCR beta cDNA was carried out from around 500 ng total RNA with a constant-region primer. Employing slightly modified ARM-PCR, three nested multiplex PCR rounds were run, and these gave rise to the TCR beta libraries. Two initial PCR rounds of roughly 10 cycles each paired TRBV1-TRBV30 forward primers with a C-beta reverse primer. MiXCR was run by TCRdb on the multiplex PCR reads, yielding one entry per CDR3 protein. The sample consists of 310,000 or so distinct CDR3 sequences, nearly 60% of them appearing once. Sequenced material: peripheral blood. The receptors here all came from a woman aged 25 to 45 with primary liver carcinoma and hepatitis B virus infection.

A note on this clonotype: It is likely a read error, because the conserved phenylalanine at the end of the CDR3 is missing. In DNA, the CDR3 is TGTGCCAGCAGTTACTCTGAAAATCCCCACACAGATACGCAGTATCTT. This translates into CASSYSENPHTDTQYL. This chain connects TRBV6-2 or TRBV6-3 to TRBJ2-3, with D unresolved. This CDR3 spans 16 amino acids. Trimming left V 0 bases short and J 2 bases short, with 12 bases between. Germline CDR1 reads MNHEY; CDR2 reads SVGEGT.

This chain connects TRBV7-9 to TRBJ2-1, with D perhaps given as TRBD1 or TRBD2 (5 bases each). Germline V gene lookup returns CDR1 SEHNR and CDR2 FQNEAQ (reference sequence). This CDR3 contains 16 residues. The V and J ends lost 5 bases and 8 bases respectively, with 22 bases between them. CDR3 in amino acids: CASSPWGYFDQDEQFF. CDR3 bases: TGTGCCAGCAGCCCGTGGGGGTATTTTGATCAAGATGAGCAGTTCTTC.

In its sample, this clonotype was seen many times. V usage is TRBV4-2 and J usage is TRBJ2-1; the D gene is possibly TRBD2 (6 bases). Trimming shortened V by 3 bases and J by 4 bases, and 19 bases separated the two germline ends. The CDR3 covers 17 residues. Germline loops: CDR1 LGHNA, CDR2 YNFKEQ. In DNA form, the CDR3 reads TGTGCCAGCAGCCAGCATTCTAGCGCGAAGGGATACAATGAGCAGTTCTTC. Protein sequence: CASSQHSSAKGYNEQFF.

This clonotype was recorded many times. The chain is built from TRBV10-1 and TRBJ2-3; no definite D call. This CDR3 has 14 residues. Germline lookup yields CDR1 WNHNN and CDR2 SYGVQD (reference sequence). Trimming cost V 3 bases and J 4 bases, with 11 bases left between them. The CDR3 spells CASSEGRKADTQYF. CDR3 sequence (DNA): TGCGCCAGCAGTGAAGGGCGGAAAGCAGATACGCAGTATTTT.

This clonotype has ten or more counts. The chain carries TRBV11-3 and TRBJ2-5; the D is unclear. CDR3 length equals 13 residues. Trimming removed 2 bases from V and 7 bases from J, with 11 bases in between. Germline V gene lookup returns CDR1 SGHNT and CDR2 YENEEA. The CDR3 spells CASSLTLSGTQYF. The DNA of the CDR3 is TGTGCCAGCAGCTTAACTCTTTCGGGGACCCAGTACTTC.

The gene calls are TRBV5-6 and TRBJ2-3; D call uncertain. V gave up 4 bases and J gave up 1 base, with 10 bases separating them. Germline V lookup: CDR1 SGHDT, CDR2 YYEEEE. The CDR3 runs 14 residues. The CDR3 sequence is CASSMGSGTDTQYF. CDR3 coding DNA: TGTGCCAGCAGCATGGGGTCTGGCACAGATACGCAGTATTTT.

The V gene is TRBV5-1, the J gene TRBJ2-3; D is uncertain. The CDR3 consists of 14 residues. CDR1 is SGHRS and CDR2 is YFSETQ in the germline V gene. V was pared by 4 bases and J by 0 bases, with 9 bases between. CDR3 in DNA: TGCGCCAGCAGCGAAATATGGAGCACAGATACGCAGTATTTT. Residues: CASSEIWSTDTQYF.

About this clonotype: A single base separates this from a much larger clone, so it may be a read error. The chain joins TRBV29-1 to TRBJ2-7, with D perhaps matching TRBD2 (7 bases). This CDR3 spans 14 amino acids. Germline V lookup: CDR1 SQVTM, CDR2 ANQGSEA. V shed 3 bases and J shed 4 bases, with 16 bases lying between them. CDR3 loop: CSVDRGGGPYEQYF. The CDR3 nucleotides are TGCAGCGTTGATAGGGGAGGGGGACCTTACGAGCAGTACTTC.

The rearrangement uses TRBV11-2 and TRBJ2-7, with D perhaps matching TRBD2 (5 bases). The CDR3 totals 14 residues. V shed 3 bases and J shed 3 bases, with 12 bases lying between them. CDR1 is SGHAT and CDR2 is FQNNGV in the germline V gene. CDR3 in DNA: TGTGCCAGCAGCTTCGCGGCACGGGGCTACGAGCAGTACTTC. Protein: CASSFAARGYEQYF.

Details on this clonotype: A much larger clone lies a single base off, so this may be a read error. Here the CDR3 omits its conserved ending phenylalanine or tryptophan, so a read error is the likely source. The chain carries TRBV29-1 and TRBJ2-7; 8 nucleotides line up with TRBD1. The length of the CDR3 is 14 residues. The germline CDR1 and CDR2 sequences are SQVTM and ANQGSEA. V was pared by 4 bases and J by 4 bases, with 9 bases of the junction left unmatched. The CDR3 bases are TGCAGCGTTGCTTCCCGGACAGGGTTATACGAGCAGTACTTA. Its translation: CSVASRTGLYEQYL.

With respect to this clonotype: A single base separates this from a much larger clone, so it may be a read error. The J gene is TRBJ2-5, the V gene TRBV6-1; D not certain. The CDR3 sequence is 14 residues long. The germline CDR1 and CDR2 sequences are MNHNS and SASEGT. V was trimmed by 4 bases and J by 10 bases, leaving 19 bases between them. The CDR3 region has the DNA TGTGCCAGCAGTGGAGCGCTTCTGGGTGGGGACCAGTACTTC. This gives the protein CASSGALLGGDQYF.

The CDR3 DNA reads TGTGCCAGCTCCAACCGGGGTAGCGACAATGAGCAGTTCTTC. Translating gives CASSNRGSDNEQFF. The rearrangement links TRBV12-3 or TRBV12-4 to TRBJ2-1; D might be TRBD2 (5 bases). With 8 bases removed from V and 5 bases from J, the gap between germline ends came to 16 bases. The CDR3 spans 14 residues.

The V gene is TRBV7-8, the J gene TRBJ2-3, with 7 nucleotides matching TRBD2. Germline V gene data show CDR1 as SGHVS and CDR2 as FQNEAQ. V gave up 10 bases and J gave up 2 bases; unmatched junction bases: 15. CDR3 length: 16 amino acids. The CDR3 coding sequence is TGTGCCACCAGACACTTATACCTAGCGGACACAGATACGCAGTATTTT. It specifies CATRHLYLADTDTQYF.

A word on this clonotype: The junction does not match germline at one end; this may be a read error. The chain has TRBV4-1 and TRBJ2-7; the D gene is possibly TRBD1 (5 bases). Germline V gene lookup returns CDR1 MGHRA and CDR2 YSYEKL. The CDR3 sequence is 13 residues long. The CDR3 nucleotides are TGCGCCGGCAGCCAGATACAGGAATACGAGCAGTACTTC. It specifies CAGSQIQEYEQYF.

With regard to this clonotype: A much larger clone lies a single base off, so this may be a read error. As DNA, the CDR3 is TGTGTCAGCAGTGAACCCGGCGAGCAGTACTTC. It encodes CVSSEPGEQYF. This sequence joins TRBV6-1 and TRBJ2-7; D remains unclear. The CDR3 length is 11 residues. Per the germline V gene, CDR1 is MNHNS and CDR2 is SASEGT.

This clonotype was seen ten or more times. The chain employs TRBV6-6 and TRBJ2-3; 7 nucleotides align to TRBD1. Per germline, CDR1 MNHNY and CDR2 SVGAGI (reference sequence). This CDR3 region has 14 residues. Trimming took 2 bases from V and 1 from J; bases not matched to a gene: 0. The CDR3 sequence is CASSYGTGTDTQYF. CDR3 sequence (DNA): TGTGCCAGCAGTTACGGGACAGGCACAGATACGCAGTATTTT.

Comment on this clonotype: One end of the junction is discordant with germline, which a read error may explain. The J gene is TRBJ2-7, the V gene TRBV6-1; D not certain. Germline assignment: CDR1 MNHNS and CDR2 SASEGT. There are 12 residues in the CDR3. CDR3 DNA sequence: TGTGCCAGCAGGCGTCAGGTTGGCGAGCTGTATTTC. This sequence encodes CASRRQVGELYF.

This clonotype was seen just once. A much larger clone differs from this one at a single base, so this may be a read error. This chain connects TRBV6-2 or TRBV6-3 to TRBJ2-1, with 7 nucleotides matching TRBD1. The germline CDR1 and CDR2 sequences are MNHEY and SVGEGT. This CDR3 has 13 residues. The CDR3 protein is CASLRGLGDEQLF. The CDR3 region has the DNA TGTGCCAGCTTGAGGGGGCTAGGGGATGAGCAGCTCTTC.

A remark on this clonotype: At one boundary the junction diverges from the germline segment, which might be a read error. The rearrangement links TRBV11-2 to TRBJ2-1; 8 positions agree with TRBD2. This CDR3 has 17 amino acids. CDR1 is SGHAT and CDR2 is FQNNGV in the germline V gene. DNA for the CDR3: TGTGCCAGTAGCTTAAGGGGAACGGGAGGGCCATACAATGAGCAGTTCTTC. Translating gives CASSLRGTGGPYNEQFF.

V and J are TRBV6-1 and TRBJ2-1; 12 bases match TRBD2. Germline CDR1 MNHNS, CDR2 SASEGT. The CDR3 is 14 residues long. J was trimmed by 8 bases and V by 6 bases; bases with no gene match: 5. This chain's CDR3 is CASRTSGSLYEQFF. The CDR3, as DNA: TGTGCCAGCAGGACTAGCGGGAGCTTGTATGAGCAGTTCTTC.

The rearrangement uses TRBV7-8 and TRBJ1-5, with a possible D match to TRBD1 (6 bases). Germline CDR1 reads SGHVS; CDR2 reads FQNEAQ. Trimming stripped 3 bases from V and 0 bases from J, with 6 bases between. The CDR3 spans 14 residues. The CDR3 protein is CASSFRGSNQPQHF. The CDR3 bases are TGTGCCAGCAGCTTCAGGGGTAGCAATCAGCCCCAGCATTTT.

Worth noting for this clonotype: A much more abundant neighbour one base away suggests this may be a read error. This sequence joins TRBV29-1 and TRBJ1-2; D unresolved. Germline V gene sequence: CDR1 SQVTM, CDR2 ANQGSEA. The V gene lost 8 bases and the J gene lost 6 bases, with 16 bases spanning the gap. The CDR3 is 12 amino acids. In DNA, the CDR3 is TGCAGCACGGCCCGGGGAGTACATGGCTACACCTTC. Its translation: CSTARGVHGYTF.

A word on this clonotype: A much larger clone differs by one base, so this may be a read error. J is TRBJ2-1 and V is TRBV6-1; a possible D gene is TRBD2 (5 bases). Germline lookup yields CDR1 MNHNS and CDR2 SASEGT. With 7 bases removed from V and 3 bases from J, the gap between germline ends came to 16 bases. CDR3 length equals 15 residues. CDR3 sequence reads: CASTPGSFFYNEQFF. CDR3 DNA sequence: TGTGCCAGCACCCCGGGGAGCTTCTTCTACAATGAGCAGTTCTTC.

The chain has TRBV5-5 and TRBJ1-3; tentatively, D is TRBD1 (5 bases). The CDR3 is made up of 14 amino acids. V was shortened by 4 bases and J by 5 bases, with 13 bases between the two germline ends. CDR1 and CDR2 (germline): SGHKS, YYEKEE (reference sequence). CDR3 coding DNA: TGTGCCAGCAGCACGCAGGGTGCCCGAAACACCATATATTTT. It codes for CASSTQGARNTIYF.

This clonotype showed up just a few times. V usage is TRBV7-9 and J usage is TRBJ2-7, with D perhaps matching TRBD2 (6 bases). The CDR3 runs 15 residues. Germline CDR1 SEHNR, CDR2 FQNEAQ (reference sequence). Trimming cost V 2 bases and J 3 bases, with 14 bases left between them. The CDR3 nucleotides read TGTGCCAGCAGCTTACCACGGGACTTCGTCTACGAGCAGTACTTC. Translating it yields CASSLPRDFVYEQYF.

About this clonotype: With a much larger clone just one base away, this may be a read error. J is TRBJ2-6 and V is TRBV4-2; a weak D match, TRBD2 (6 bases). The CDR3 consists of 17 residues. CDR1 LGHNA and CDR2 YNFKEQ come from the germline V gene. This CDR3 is CASSHELRGDGANVLAF. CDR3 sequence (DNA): TGTGCCAGCAGCCACGAACTGCGGGGAGATGGGGCCAACGTCCTGGCTTTC.

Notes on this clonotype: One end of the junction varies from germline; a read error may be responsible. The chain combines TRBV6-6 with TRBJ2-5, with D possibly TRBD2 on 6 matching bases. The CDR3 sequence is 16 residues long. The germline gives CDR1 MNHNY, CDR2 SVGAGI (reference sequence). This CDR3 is CASAPLGGILQGTQYF. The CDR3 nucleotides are TGTGCCAGCGCCCCCTTAGGAGGGATCCTACAAGGGACCCAGTACTTC.